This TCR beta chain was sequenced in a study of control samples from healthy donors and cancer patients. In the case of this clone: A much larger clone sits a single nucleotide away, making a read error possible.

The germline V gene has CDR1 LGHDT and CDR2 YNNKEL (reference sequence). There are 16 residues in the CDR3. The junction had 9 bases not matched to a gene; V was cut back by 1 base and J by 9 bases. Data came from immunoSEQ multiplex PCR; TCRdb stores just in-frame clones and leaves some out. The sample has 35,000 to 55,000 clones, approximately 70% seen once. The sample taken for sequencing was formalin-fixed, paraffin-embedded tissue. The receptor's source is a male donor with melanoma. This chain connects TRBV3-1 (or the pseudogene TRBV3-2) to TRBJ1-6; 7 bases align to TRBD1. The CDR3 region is CASSQGGGGMSSPLHF. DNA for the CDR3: TGTGCCAGCAGCCAAGGGGGAGGGGGCATGAGTTCACCCCTCCACTTT.